The source of this T cell receptor (beta chain) is a study of T-cell memory formation after mild COVID-19 (dated by TCRdb to the early 2020s). As for the study more broadly: TCR sequence clusters from the two donors were largely donor specific. Longitudinal TCRalpha and TCRbeta repertoire sequencing tracked T-cell clones expanding and contracting after mild COVID-19 in a couple of donors. Two young, previously healthy adult volunteers made up the cohort, one male and one female.

The sequencing machine was an Illumina NovaSeq 6000. cDNA libraries for TCRalpha and TCRbeta were prepared by 5'RACE using constant-segment primers, with sample barcodes and unique molecular identifiers added. Trizol reagent was used to extract RNA from every sample. Library amplification was performed in two PCR steps, and a second sample barcode and Illumina TruSeq adapters were introduced in the second step. Sequencing of libraries was performed on an Illumina NovaSeq with 2 x 150 bp paired-end reads. On the authors' methods: The reads were demultiplexed and collapsed into UMI-guided consensus sequences using migec v1.2.7. With mixcr v2.1.11, UMI consensuses were aligned to TRA and TRB V and J templates and assembled into clonotypes. A clonotype was counted as expanded or contracted only if both edgeR and NoisET called the change significant, with noise models trained on biological replicates. For edgeR calls, the thresholds were a false discovery rate-adjusted p below 0.01 and a log2 fold-change of 1. As an exploratory analysis of dynamics, PCA with hierarchical clustering was applied to max-normalized trajectories of the 1000 most abundant clonotypes. Each responding clone was given a CD4 or CD8 phenotype based on the CD4+ and CD8+ repertoires, which had been sequenced separately. TCRdb itself trimmed the public reads at Q25 with fastp, ran MiXCR and retained productive beta chains. For every CDR3 protein sequence, its rows merge into one entry that carries the most common genes and DNA. The V and J calls and clone size come from TCRdb's table, not from the authors' own analysis. Present in this sample are fewer than 150,000 distinct CDR3 sequences, roughly 6% of which were seen just once. The ten most abundant clones make up 2% to 2.5% of the sample.

Study-level results and caveats: SARS-CoV-2 specificity was not confirmed for the second-wave clones peaking on day 37. Contracting CD4+ clones were found mainly in CM and EM memory subsets, while CD8+ clones were enriched in EMRA. The study included only a couple of mild cases, and larger cohorts that include severe cases with pre-infection samples were judged to be necessary. Some responding clones were detected in pre-infection memory, suggesting pre-existing cross-reactive memory T cells joined the SARS-CoV-2 response. Clones contracting from day 15 to 85 had balanced CD4/CD8 phenotypes, while a second wave expanding from day 15 to 37 was biased towards CD4+.

Deletion took 6 bases off V and 4 bases off J, with a span of 15 bases between the germline ends. Spanning cysteine to phenylalanine, the CDR3 consists of 15 amino acids. Solely the CDR3 DNA is kept, with 45 bases framed from the first base. CDR1 and CDR2, per the germline V gene, are SNHLY and FYNNEI. Comments on this clonotype: Its antigen remains undetermined. No quality values exist for individual bases; no much larger clone is one base distant.

PBMCs were isolated by Ficoll-Paque density gradient centrifugation. The rearrangement combines TRBV2 with TRBJ1-4; no D gene call is confident. Sequencing input: PBMCs or a T cell subset sorted from them (not recorded which). The source of this sequence is an adult woman who had mild COVID-19 (a few samples of this study predate the infection). The sample titles of this study are shuffled in the database, so cell type and time point are left out; the donor was told from shared clones. The CDR3 has the sequence CASRSSRSSNEKLFF. The nucleotides are TGTGCCAGCAGGTCCTCGAGGTCCAGTAATGAAAAACTGTTTTTT. Reference TRBV2 and TRBJ1-4 genes cover what lies past the CDR3, so the full variable domain is EPEVTQTPSHQVTQMGQEVILRCVPISNHLYFYWYRQILGQKVEFLVSFYNNEISEKSEIFDDQFSVERPDGSNFTLKIRSTKLEDSAMYFCASRSSRSSNEKLFFGSGTQLSVL.